This T cell receptor (beta chain) is drawn from a study of blood T cells in healthy people across ages (dated by TCRdb to about 2015). Some background on the complete study: In model experiments, roughly one uniquely barcoded TCR beta cDNA molecule per two T cells was captured by template switching. Age-related changes in TCR beta repertoire diversity were measured in the study by deep sequencing normalized with unique cDNA molecular identifiers. Four age groups were formed from the donors: young (average about 16 years), middle-aged (less than 40), aged (under 70) and long-lived (less than 85). Donors of different ages were randomly distributed across sequencing lanes to avoid experimental bias. For two donors (one aged 18 to 30 and one aged 80 or older), the study analyzed two additional independent replicas of 1 million unique cDNA reads from the same blood draw.

Findings and caveats that apply to the study as a whole: Compared with the aged group, the long-lived group had more naive CD4+ T cells, fewer expanded clones and increased TCR diversity, a pattern suggesting age selection. Because the CMV infection status of the donors was unknown, age-related changes in expanded clonotypes may potentially have been confounded. Estimates of total diversity from one million sequenced T cells were regarded as lower bounds and underestimates. As age increased, observed TCR beta diversity per million T cells dropped in a roughly linear way, and a significant reduction was already evident by age approximately 40. The percentage of naive T cells measured by flow cytometry correlated strongly with observed TCR beta diversity. Since profiling was done on bulk unsorted PBMCs, naive and antigen-experienced compartments could not be conclusively compared.

V gives up 4 bases and J gives up 4 bases, and the segment between their germline ends measures 14 bases. From a lookup of the germline V gene (reference sequence), CDR1 and CDR2 are DFQATT and SNEGSKA. The CDR3 covers 13 residues, taking in both the cysteine and the phenylalanine. Only the CDR3 DNA stays, 39 bases, in frame from base 1. A few counts support this clonotype. No antigen is known for it. There are no base qualities to consult, and no much larger clone falls within one base. Systemically healthy Caucasian individuals from Russia, some 40 in total and aged about 6 to 100 years, were included as donors. Each donor gave about 9.7 milliliters of peripheral blood, drawn into EDTA-treated Vacutainer tubes. Ficoll-Paque density-gradient centrifugation was used to isolate PBMCs, with at least 7 million per sample. Total RNA was extracted from PBMCs with Trizol reagent, with at least 5.5 micrograms obtained per sample. Naive CD45RAhigh/CD27high T cell percentages were measured by flow cytometry on a PBMC aliquot from every donor.

Library preparation was by 5' RACE. TCRdb lists the instrument as Illumina HiSeq 2500. A second PCR of about 6 to 12 cycles was performed with a sample-barcoded 5' primer and a J-beta primer mix. A unique molecular identifier was introduced onto each TCR beta cDNA molecule by a template-switch 5' adaptor carrying 12 random nucleotides. At least 3 million CDR3-containing paired-end reads were obtained from each sample. First-strand cDNA was synthesized from all RNA with the Mint cDNA synthesis kit, primed by a TRBC-specific oligonucleotide. All cDNA was treated with uracil-DNA glycosylase and then went through a first 18-cycle PCR with the universal primers M1SS and BC2_uni_R. Per the authors' processing: For normalization, 1 million high-quality reads, each with a distinct molecular identifier, were randomly selected from each sample. Instead of being binned into consensus sequences, reads with shared molecular identifiers were discarded. MiTCR, set to a Q25 quality threshold and the strictest error-elimination algorithm, was used for CDR3 identification, clonotype clustering and error correction. Lower-bound total TCR beta diversity was estimated with a nonparametric unseen species model using Euler transformation. TCRdb passed the public sequencing reads through fastp at Q25 and MiXCR, retaining productive beta sequences. CDR3 protein duplicates are merged, each entry listing the most common genes and DNA. V and J calls and clone size were set by TCRdb, not the authors. The table for this sample lists around 500,000 distinct CDR3 sequences; about 45% of them were counted only once. Clones ranked in the top ten supply approximately 25% of the sample.

The chain links TRBV20-1 with TRBJ2-7; the D region possibly corresponds to TRBD2 (5 bases align). This receptor was identified in a man at least 80 years old in good health. The sequenced sample consisted of blood. Here the CDR3 is given as CSAKREARYEQYF. Read as DNA, the sequence is TGCAGTGCTAAACGGGAAGCCAGGTACGAGCAGTACTTC.